This TCR beta chain was recorded in a study of T cells in Graves' hyperthyroidism and ophthalmopathy. RNA transcripts provided the source from which TCR beta CDR3 regions were amplified. Primed by the HTBI set, a first-round RT-PCR was run on the TCR CDR3. TCRdb itself ran the multiplex PCR reads through MiXCR, one entry per CDR3 protein. Of around 700,000 distinct CDR3 sequences in the sample, around 20% are singletons; the top ten hold roughly 17%. V lost 4 bases and J 4 bases, leaving 8 bases between the germline ends. Germline loops: CDR1 PRHDT, CDR2 FYEKMQ (reference sequence). This CDR3 contains 14 residues. This clonotype has a handful of counts.

The TCR comes from a woman in her forties or fifties with Graves' hyperthyroidism that later progressed to Graves' ophthalmopathy. This chain joins TRBV13 and TRBJ2-6; no firm D call. Sequenced input: blood. This CDR3 reads CASSSRWGANVLTF. CDR3 DNA: TGTGCCAGCAGCTCAAGGTGGGGGGCCAACGTCCTGACTTTC.